Below are 22 T cell receptor beta chains sequenced from a single sample in a study of shared T cell receptors in the human thymus. Only in-frame clones appear in the TCRdb table, and some are missing; sequencing was by immunoSEQ multiplex PCR. The sample contains 700,000 to 750,000 clones, approximately 85% of which appear only once. These data also formed part of another study, on human thymus T cells.

The sample was thymocytes. Source of these receptors: a girl less than two years old with a congenital heart defect.

This chain links TRBV2 with TRBJ1-1, with D perhaps TRBD1 (6 bases). The CDR3 sequence is 16 residues long. Trimming removed 0 bases at V and 7 bases at J, with 18 bases between. CDR1 is SNHLY, CDR2 FYNNEI, per germline. The CDR3 loop reads CASSEATGYVSYEAFF. The DNA of the CDR3 is TGTGCCAGCAGTGAAGCAACAGGGTACGTTTCTTATGAAGCTTTCTTT.

This rearrangement joins TRBV2 to TRBJ1-1; tentatively, D is TRBD1 (5 bases). The germline V gene encodes CDR1 SNHLY and CDR2 FYNNEI. CDR3 length equals 15 residues. Trimming removed 2 bases from V and 5 bases from J, with 15 bases in between. The CDR3: CASSETGGGRTEAFF. The CDR3 bases are TGTGCCAGCAGTGAAACGGGGGGAGGTAGGACTGAAGCTTTCTTT.

V usage is TRBV5-4 and J usage is TRBJ1-1; TRBD1 agrees at 7 bases. CDR3 size: 13 residues. After removal of 3 bases from V and 13 bases from J, the junction contained 12 bases not matched to a gene. Per germline, CDR1 SGHNT and CDR2 YYREEE (reference sequence). CDR3 amino acids: CASSSTGLRWDFF. The CDR3 bases are TGTGCCAGCAGCTCGACAGGGCTGCGGTGGGATTTCTTT.

CDR3 in amino acids: CASSESMRSPTGRRMNTEAFF. CDR3 DNA: TGCGCCAGCAGTGAGTCGATGCGTTCCCCGACAGGGAGGAGGATGAACACTGAAGCTTTCTTT. V is TRBV10-1 and J is TRBJ1-1; the match to TRBD1 covers 7 bases. The junction had 19 bases not matched to a gene; V was cut back by 0 bases and J by 0 bases. Germline-derived CDR1 and CDR2 are WNHNN and SYGVQD (reference sequence). The CDR3 contains 21 residues.

The V call is TRBV30, the J call TRBJ1-1, with 10 bases aligning to TRBD1. The CDR3 loop spans 14 amino acids. Germline CDR1 is GTSNPN and CDR2 is SVGIG (reference sequence). The trim removed 4 bases at V and 6 bases at J, leaving 8 bases unmatched. The CDR3 here is CAWNPDRGKAEAFF. The CDR3 bases are TGTGCCTGGAACCCGGACAGGGGGAAGGCTGAAGCTTTCTTT.

J is TRBJ1-1 and V is TRBV6-1, with a possible D match to TRBD1 (6 bases). CDR1 and CDR2 (germline): MNHNS, SASEGT. This CDR3 contains 14 residues. Trimming pared 5 bases from V and 10 bases from J, leaving 20 bases between. The CDR3 loop is CASSISGAKDGAFF. CDR3 nucleotides: TGTGCCAGCAGTATATCAGGGGCAAAAGATGGAGCTTTCTTT.

The chain couples TRBV14 to TRBJ2-2; TRBD2 aligns across 14 bases. The germline gives CDR1 SGHDN, CDR2 FVKESK. The CDR3 runs to 17 residues. V lost 1 base to trimming and J lost 7 bases; unmatched junction nucleotides: 5. Written as DNA, the CDR3 is TGTGCCAGCAGCCAAGGGACTAGCGGGGGGCGGAGCGGGGAGCTGTTTTTT. Its protein is CASSQGTSGGRSGELFF.

The CDR3 DNA reads TGTGCCAGCAGATCGGACAGGTCTAATGAAAAACTGTTTTTT. Residues: CASRSDRSNEKLFF. The rearrangement joins TRBV27 to TRBJ1-4; 7 bases are a match to TRBD1. CDR1 MNHEY and CDR2 SMNVEV come from the germline V gene (reference sequence). Germline trimming cut 6 bases from V and 3 bases from J; bases unmatched to any gene: 4. The CDR3 is 14 residues long.

This CDR3 reads CASSSFPGQGTYGYTF. The CDR3 coding sequence is TGCGCCAGCAGCTCCTTCCCGGGACAGGGGACCTATGGCTACACCTTC. V usage is TRBV5-1 and J usage is TRBJ1-2; the match to TRBD1 covers 10 bases. The V gene end was trimmed by 3 bases and the J gene end by 4 bases; junction bases not matched to a gene: 9. Germline assignment: CDR1 SGHRS and CDR2 YFSETQ. The CDR3 covers 16 residues.

This sequence joins TRBV19 and TRBJ2-7; 10 bases align to TRBD1. The CDR3 spans 18 residues. V gave up 5 bases and J gave up 2 bases; unmatched junction bases: 15. Germline V CDR1 and CDR2: LNHDA, SQIVND (reference sequence). The CDR3 sequence is CASSSSPPGQGIAYEQYF. CDR3 coding DNA: TGTGCCAGTAGTTCATCACCCCCGGGACAGGGGATTGCCTACGAGCAGTACTTC.

Remarks on this clone: Sequence at one end of the junction differs from germline and may be a read error. The chain recombines TRBV4-1 with TRBJ2-7; TRBD1 matches 12 bases. CDR1 and CDR2 from the germline V gene are MGHRA and YSYEKL. This CDR3 is built from 16 residues. The CDR3 region has the DNA TGCGCCAGCAGCCAAGATAGCGGGACAGGGGGCGCGTCGGTGGACTTC. Amino acid sequence: CASSQDSGTGGASVDF.

The gene calls are TRBV4-1 and TRBJ2-7; TRBD1 matches at 7 bases. The germline CDR1 and CDR2 sequences are MGHRA and YSYEKL. V shed 1 base and J 2 bases; nucleotides not matched to a gene: 8. This CDR3 spans 16 amino acids. The CDR3 protein is CASSQAKGQIAYEQYF. The CDR3, as DNA: TGCGCCAGCAGCCAAGCTAAGGGACAGATAGCCTACGAGCAGTACTTC.

The rearrangement uses TRBV7-9 and TRBJ1-1; maybe TRBD1 (5 bases). V was trimmed by 5 bases and J by 8 bases, leaving 21 bases between them. Germline CDR1 SEHNR, CDR2 FQNEAQ (reference sequence). This CDR3 is built from 15 residues. This CDR3 reads CASSPPSLDSNEAFF. The CDR3, as DNA: TGTGCCAGCAGCCCCCCATCCCTAGACAGCAACGAAGCTTTCTTT.

The chain has TRBV6-5 and TRBJ1-5; possibly TRBD1 for D (6 bases). From germline, CDR1 is MNHEY and CDR2 SVGAGI. The length of the CDR3 is 14 residues. V lost 4 bases and J lost 2, with 9 bases in between. The CDR3, as DNA: TGTGCCAGCAGTTCAGGACAGTGCAATCAGCCCCAGCATTTT. Translating gives CASSSGQCNQPQHF.

J is TRBJ1-1 and V is TRBV10-2; TRBD1 matches 8 bases. Germline trimming cut 8 bases from V and 2 bases from J; bases unmatched to any gene: 19. CDR1 is WSHSY and CDR2 is SAAADI in the germline V gene. This CDR3 spans 18 amino acids. This CDR3 is CASQAGLRQGRGNTEAFF. Written as DNA, the CDR3 is TGCGCCAGCCAGGCGGGGTTGCGACAGGGGAGGGGTAACACTGAAGCTTTCTTT.

The table lists this clone with a few counts. The chain is built from TRBV27 and TRBJ2-2; 10 bases fit TRBD1. This CDR3 has 16 residues. The V gene's germline CDR1 is MNHEY and CDR2 SMNVEV (reference sequence). Trimming at V came to 7 bases and at J to 4 bases, leaving 9 bases not matched to a gene. The CDR3 DNA reads TGTGCCAGCACCTCCGCGACAGGGGGCTGCACCGGGGAGCTGTTTTTT. Translated, it gives CASTSATGGCTGELFF.

This clone has a single count. This rearrangement joins TRBV6-5 to TRBJ2-3; possibly TRBD1 for D (6 bases). V lost 8 bases to trimming and J lost 0 bases, with 6 bases between them. Germline V lookup: CDR1 MNHEY, CDR2 SVGAGI. This CDR3 has 12 residues. The CDR3 loop reads CASGGSTDTQYF. The DNA of the CDR3 is TGTGCCAGCGGGGGCAGCACAGATACGCAGTATTTT.

The rearrangement links TRBV6-1 to TRBJ2-7; unclear D gene. V lost 6 bases to trimming and J lost 6 bases, with 18 bases between them. Per germline, CDR1 MNHNS and CDR2 SASEGT. The CDR3 has 14 residues. CDR3 sequence reads: CASRVWATSAEQYF. CDR3 in DNA: TGTGCCAGCAGGGTCTGGGCCACCTCGGCCGAGCAGTACTTC.

V and J are TRBV5-6 and TRBJ1-1; D is possibly TRBD1 (6 bases). Germline V gene sequence: CDR1 SGHDT, CDR2 YYEEEE. The V end lost 0 bases, the J end lost 4 bases, and 22 bases lay between the germline ends. The CDR3 length is 18 residues. CDR3 amino acids: CASSLGGQGRGMSTEAFF. The CDR3 DNA reads as TGTGCCAGCAGCTTGGGAGGACAAGGCAGGGGAATGAGCACTGAAGCTTTCTTT.

V gene TRBV6-1 combines with J gene TRBJ2-3; no firm D call. The CDR3 sequence is 13 residues long. Trimming pared 2 bases from V and 3 bases from J, leaving 6 bases between. The germline V gene encodes CDR1 MNHNS and CDR2 SASEGT. The CDR3 DNA sequence: TGTGCCAGCAGTGAACCAGCGACAGATACGCAGTATTTT. It encodes CASSEPATDTQYF.

CDR3 nucleotide sequence: TGTGCCAGCAGCTTAGCGAATCCAACAGGGGGGAGCTCCTACGAGCAGTACTTC. Protein product: CASSLANPTGGSSYEQYF. The chain is built from TRBV7-2 and TRBJ2-7; 8 bases match TRBD1. V was clipped by 0 bases and J by 0 bases; unmatched bases: 10. The CDR3 is made up of 18 amino acids. Looked up from germline, CDR1 is SGHTA and CDR2 is FQGNSA.

The chain carries TRBV7-3 and TRBJ2-3; 8 bases match TRBD2. Losses at the gene ends were 4 bases for V and 3 bases for J; bases not matched to a gene: 12. The germline V gene encodes CDR1 SGHTA and CDR2 FQGTGA. This CDR3 has 17 amino acids. The CDR3 sequence: CASSSGGEPWATDTQYF. The CDR3 DNA reads TGTGCCAGCAGCTCCGGGGGGGAGCCGTGGGCGACAGATACGCAGTATTTT.